This T cell receptor (beta chain) was documented in a study of T cells in localized non-small cell lung cancer. Judged by abundance, this clone is large. Its target is unknown. The CDR3 is 14 amino acids. V gave up 3 bases and J gave up 5 bases, with 13 bases separating them. Germline V gives CDR1 SGHNT, CDR2 YENEEA. Libraries were prepared by immunoSEQ multiplex PCR; TCRdb keeps only in-frame clonotypes and omits some of them. The sample holds 1,500 or so clones, 20% to 25% seen once. General study results and limits: Owing to sequencing of a solitary tumor region, heterogeneity cannot be discounted. The study linked higher blood T cell density to longer overall survival. When the top 100 tumor clones were examined, a median around 61 of them also appeared in the adjacent lung, which was paired and uninvolved. There was higher T cell clonality in uninvolved adjacent lung than in tumor, and it was highest there.

The chain uses TRBV11-3 and TRBJ1-1; tentative D call: TRBD1 (6 bases). Specimen: normal lung tissue next to the tumor, collected before any cancer treatment. This TCR came from an older male donor with stage III squamous cell lung carcinoma. In DNA form, the CDR3 reads TGTGCCAGCAGCTTGGGGGCCGCGACGACTGAAGCTTTCTTT. This translates into CASSLGAATTEAFF.